This record concerns one T cell receptor beta chain sequence. Its antigen remains undetermined. The input lacks base qualities; no much larger clone sits a single base away. A two-step multiplex PCR was used to amplify TCR-beta CDR3 regions from genomic DNA, and Illumina-compatible adaptors were added in the second step. As a commercial immunoSEQ service, TCR-beta immunosequencing was carried out on an Illumina platform. The paper's data handling went like this. Repertoires were summarised as Top 10 Clones, the percentage of T-cell templates from the ten most frequent sequences, and productive clonality. Productive clonality had a range of 0 to 1, where 1 means a monoclonal population. Tumour-associated clones were defined as sequences comprising at least 0.1% of tumour T-cell templates but absent from matched non-adjacent lung, identified via log10 scatter plots. Analyses were done in GraphPad Prism7 and R, with Student's t-tests for two-group comparisons, ANOVA for stages, and linear regression for relationships. TCRdb took over this immuneACCESS table, retaining in-frame rearrangements with V and J assigned. Such tables are incomplete; in checked studies, under half of the missing clones stem from an unresolved V gene, and the remainder is unexplained. V, J and clone size reflect that table, while D and trimming were determined from the DNA. In this sample the table shows some 4,900 clones, over 60% of which occur a single time. The ten largest clones take up 14% of the sample.

These data belong to a study of immune cell composition in non-small cell lung cancer (dated by TCRdb to 2016 to 2017). About the full investigation: Histologic subtype, mainly lung adenocarcinoma or squamous cell carcinoma, was assigned on the basis of H&E together with p63, CK5, Napsin A and TTF-1 immunohistochemistry. For supplementary cohort #1, made up of around eleven lung adenocarcinoma cases, paired tumour/lung TCR-beta sequencing was done and TIL populations were generated so that tumour reactivity could be assessed. Adaptive Biotechnologies TCR-beta sequencing was carried out on over 32 paired NSCLC tumour and non-adjacent lung specimens, as well as on approximately 25 tumour-only specimens. A handful of tumour specimens with TCR-beta data were rare histological subtypes and were excluded from the subtype comparisons. Overall results and qualifications from the work: Nearly half of NSCLC cases had tumour-associated clones >0.5%, found in about 36% of adenocarcinomas compared with around 75% of squamous carcinomas. Across some ten adenocarcinoma cases, TIL tumour reactivity correlated strongly with maximal tumour-associated clone frequency but not with overall clonality. No significant correlation was found between tumour TCR-beta clonality and smoking pack-years. The reactivity cohort included only around nine cases, and whether tumour-reactive clones share sequences with the dominant in vivo tumour-associated clones was not shown.

V drops 2 bases and J drops 0 bases, leaving 20 bases in between. Reading from cysteine to phenylalanine, the CDR3 counts 18 amino acids. The kept DNA is CDR3 alone, 54 bases in frame from the first base. Normal lung samples were non-adjacent lung tissue taken as far from the tumour as possible, at least 3 cm away, from the same patient. From frozen aliquots of unsorted single-cell suspensions, genomic DNA was isolated using the QIAamp DNA kit. Tissues were received within 2 hours of resection and processed immediately into single-cell suspensions. Tissue was mechanically dissociated and enzymatically digested with DNase I, collagenase I and hyaluronidase for approximately 31 minutes at 37 °C, then filtered and RBC-lysed.

This clonotype was obtained from a human donor with non-small cell lung cancer. Here the chain combines TRBV23-1 and TRBJ2-7; TRBD2 could be the D gene, as 5 bases match. TRBV23-1 is given ORF status, its function remaining uncertain. The sequenced material came from non-adjacent lung tissue. This receptor has the CDR3 CASSQEPIPSGSSYEQYF. The nucleotides are TGCGCCAGCAGTCAAGAGCCTATACCATCGGGGAGCTCCTACGAGCAGTACTTC.